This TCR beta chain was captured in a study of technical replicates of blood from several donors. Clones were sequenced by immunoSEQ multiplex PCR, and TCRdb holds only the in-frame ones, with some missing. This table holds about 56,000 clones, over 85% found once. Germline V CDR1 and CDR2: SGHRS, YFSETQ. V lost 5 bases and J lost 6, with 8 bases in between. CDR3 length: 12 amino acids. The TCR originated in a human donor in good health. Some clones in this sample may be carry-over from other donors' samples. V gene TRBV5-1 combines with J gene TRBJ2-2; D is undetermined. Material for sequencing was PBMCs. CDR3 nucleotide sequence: TGCGCCAGCAGAATCCTTGCCGGGGAGCTGTTTTTT. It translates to CASRILAGELFF.